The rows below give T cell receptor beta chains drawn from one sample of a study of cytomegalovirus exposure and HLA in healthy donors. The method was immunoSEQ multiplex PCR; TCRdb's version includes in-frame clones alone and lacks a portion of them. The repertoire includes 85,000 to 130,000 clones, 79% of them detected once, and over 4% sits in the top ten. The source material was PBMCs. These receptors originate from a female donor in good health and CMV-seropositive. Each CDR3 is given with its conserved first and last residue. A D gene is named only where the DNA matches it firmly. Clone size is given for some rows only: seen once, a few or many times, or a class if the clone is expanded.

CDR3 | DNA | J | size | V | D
CASSFGRGDTEAFF | TGTGCCAGCAGCTTCGGTCGGGGAGACACTGAAGCTTTCTTT | TRBJ1-1 | NA | TRBV7-9 | NA
CASTTTGGLDNEQFF | TGTGCCAGCACCACGACAGGGGGCTTAGACAATGAGCAGTTCTTC | TRBJ2-1 | NA | TRBV6-5 | TRBD1
CASSTKQQVGTNTGELFF | TGTGCCAGCTCAACTAAACAACAGGTGGGAACGAACACCGGGGAGCTGTTTTTT | TRBJ2-2 | NA | TRBV18 | NA
CASSPLTVIEQFF | TGCGCCAGCAGCCCCCTGACAGTTATTGAGCAGTTCTTC | TRBJ2-1 | NA | TRBV5-1 | NA
CASSPRDFTDTQYF | TGTGCCAGCAGCCCCCGGGACTTCACAGATACGCAGTATTTT | TRBJ2-3 | NA | TRBV11-2 | NA
CASSLQREQYF | TGTGCCAGCAGTTTACAACGGGAGCAGTACTTC | TRBJ2-7 | NA | TRBV28 | NA
CASSWGDRGGEAFF | TGTGCCAGCAGCTGGGGGGACAGGGGCGGTGAAGCTTTCTTT | TRBJ1-1 | NA | TRBV7-6 | TRBD1
CASSLQDWTGEAFF | TGTGCCAGCAGCTTACAGGACTGGACAGGTGAAGCTTTCTTT | TRBJ1-1 | NA | TRBV7-6 | TRBD1
CSVETGSHTEAFF | TGCAGCGTTGAAACAGGGTCGCACACTGAAGCTTTCTTT | TRBJ1-1 | few | TRBV29-1 | NA
CAWSPQGQSYEQYF | TGTGCCTGGAGTCCCCAGGGACAGTCCTACGAGCAGTACTTC | TRBJ2-7 | NA | TRBV30 | TRBD1
CASSPGQGYTGELFF | TGTGCCAGCTCACCCGGACAGGGGTACACCGGGGAGCTGTTTTTT | TRBJ2-2 | NA | TRBV18 | TRBD1
CASTQTGLRGNTIYF | TGTGCCAGCACCCAAACAGGGCTGCGTGGAAACACCATATATTTT | TRBJ1-3 | NA | TRBV7-9 | NA
CASSLRRGGPYGYTF | TGTGCCAGCAGTTTACGGAGGGGGGGCCCCTATGGCTACACCTTC | TRBJ1-2 | NA | TRBV27 | NA
CASSLEARGHNEQFF | TGTGCCAGCAGCTTGGAAGCGAGGGGGCACAATGAGCAGTTCTTC | TRBJ2-1 | NA | TRBV5-6 | TRBD1
CASREGQTYQETQYF | TGTGCCAGCAGGGAGGGACAGACGTACCAAGAGACCCAGTACTTC | TRBJ2-5 | NA | TRBV6-1 | NA
CAWSVRTGTTDTQYF | TGTGCCTGGAGTGTACGGACAGGGACGACAGATACGCAGTATTTT | TRBJ2-3 | NA | TRBV30 | TRBD1
CASSKRGGFGGELFF | TGTGCCAGCAGTAAGAGGGGGGGCTTCGGCGGGGAGCTGTTTTTT | TRBJ2-2 | NA | TRBV5-6 | NA
CASSLARGLGKETQYF | TGTGCCAGCAGCTTGGCTCGGGGACTAGGGAAAGAGACCCAGTACTTC | TRBJ2-5 | NA | TRBV5-6 | TRBD2
CASSLDPGVEKLFF | TGCGCCAGCAGCTTGGATCCAGGGGTGGAAAAACTGTTTTTT | TRBJ1-4 | NA | TRBV5-1 | NA
CASSTRQGAVTEAFF | TGTGCCAGCAGTACCAGACAGGGGGCGGTCACTGAAGCTTTCTTT | TRBJ1-1 | NA | TRBV27 | TRBD1
CASSVAGNTGELFF | TGTGCCAGCAGCGTAGCGGGGAACACCGGGGAGCTGTTTTTT | TRBJ2-2 | NA | TRBV9 | NA
CASSFLGSSGSSGELFF | TGTGCCAGCAGCTTTCTTGGGTCTAGCGGGAGCTCCGGGGAGCTGTTTTTT | TRBJ2-2 | NA | TRBV5-4 | TRBD2
CASSKRRNNEQFF | TGTGCCAGTAGTAAACGGAGGAACAATGAGCAGTTCTTC | TRBJ2-1 | NA | TRBV19 | NA
CASSRGQGRETQYF | TGTGCCAGCAGCCGCGGACAGGGTAGAGAGACCCAGTACTTC | TRBJ2-5 | few | TRBV7-7 | TRBD1
CASSPLPGQGNTEAFF | TGTGCCAGTAGTCCTCTTCCGGGACAGGGGAACACTGAAGCTTTCTTT | TRBJ1-1 | once | TRBV19 | TRBD1
CASSFRLAGGTDTQYF | TGTGCCAGCAGCTTCCGACTAGCGGGGGGCACAGATACGCAGTATTTT | TRBJ2-3 | NA | TRBV9 | TRBD2
CASSTSQGAGTEAFF | TGTGCCAGTAGTACCTCACAGGGGGCCGGCACTGAAGCTTTCTTT | TRBJ1-1 | NA | TRBV19 | TRBD1
CSVAGSTGGYEQYF | TGCAGCGTTGCCGGTTCGACAGGGGGATACGAGCAGTACTTC | TRBJ2-7 | NA | TRBV29-1 | TRBD1
CASSYHRDYEQYF | TGTGCCAGCAGTTACCACAGGGATTACGAGCAGTACTTC | TRBJ2-7 | NA | TRBV6-5 | NA
CASSLRGAPSGEQYF | TGTGCCAGCAGCTTACGGGGGGCCCCAAGCGGCGAGCAGTACTTC | TRBJ2-7 | NA | TRBV7-2 | NA
CASSSTGGSGNTIYF | TGTGCCAGCAGTTCGACAGGGGGCTCAGGAAACACCATATATTTT | TRBJ1-3 | once | TRBV6-5 | TRBD1
CASSLSGTGGLAAFF | TGTGCCAGCAGCTTGTCCGGGACAGGGGGTTTAGCGGCTTTCTTT | TRBJ1-1 | few | TRBV6-1 | TRBD1
CASSPGQTEKLFF | TGTGCCAGCAGTCCGGGACAGACTGAAAAACTGTTTTTT | TRBJ1-4 | NA | TRBV5-5 | TRBD1
CASSAGGPPTGELFF | TGCGCCAGCAGCGCGGGGGGCCCGCCCACCGGGGAGCTGTTTTTT | TRBJ2-2 | once | TRBV5-1 | TRBD2
CASSQGAGGTDTQYF | TGCGCCAGCAGCCAAGGGGCAGGGGGCACAGATACGCAGTATTTT | TRBJ2-3 | NA | TRBV4-3 | NA
CAWSPGTGTPGYGYTF | TGTGCCTGGAGTCCCGGGACAGGGACCCCGGGCTATGGCTACACCTTC | TRBJ1-2 | NA | TRBV30 | TRBD1
CASSSQGVLSGNTIYF | TGTGCCAGCAGCTCTCAGGGGGTCCTCTCTGGAAACACCATATATTTT | TRBJ1-3 | NA | TRBV7-2 | TRBD1
CASSPFLPDSYNSPLHF | TGTGCCAGCAGTCCATTCCTTCCCGACAGTTATAATTCACCCCTCCACTTT | TRBJ1-6 | NA | TRBV27 | NA
CASSARQPYGYTF | TGTGCCAGCAGCGCTCGACAGCCTTATGGCTACACCTTC | TRBJ1-2 | NA | TRBV7-2 | NA
CASSSSGAYEQYF | TGTGCCAGCAGCAGTAGCGGGGCCTACGAGCAGTACTTC | TRBJ2-7 | NA | TRBV7-2 | TRBD2
CASSPGLRDYTGELFF | TGTGCCAGCAGCCCAGGGCTACGAGATTACACCGGGGAGCTGTTTTTT | TRBJ2-2 | NA | TRBV14 | NA
CASSPLGSSGISYNEQFF | TGTGCCAGCTCACCCTTAGGTTCTAGCGGGATCTCCTACAATGAGCAGTTCTTC | TRBJ2-1 | NA | TRBV18 | TRBD2